This T cell receptor (beta chain) was captured by sequencing in a study of graft-versus-host responses after intestinal transplantation. CDR3 length: 15 residues. With V trimmed by 1 base and J by 4 bases, 2 bases remained unmatched. Germline values: CDR1 PRHDT, CDR2 FYEKMQ (reference sequence). Some clones are missing from TCRdb's copy, which holds only in-frame ones; the method was immunoSEQ multiplex PCR. The table has almost 70,000 clones, 80% to 95% seen once. The TCR comes from a human patient who received an intestinal transplant, so some T cells may come from the graft donor. This material consisted of bone marrow, taken approximately 740 days after intestinal transplantation. The gene calls are TRBV13 and TRBJ2-4; 9 nucleotides agree with TRBD1. The CDR3 protein is CASSLAGQGKNIQYF. The CDR3 coding sequence is TGTGCCAGCAGCTTAGCAGGACAGGGGAAAAACATTCAGTACTTC.